Below are 18 T cell receptor beta chains sequenced from a single sample in a study of human T cells and chemical hapten exposure. The time point denotes: pre-sensitization, week 0. Regarding treatment: therapeutic diphenylcyclopropenone sensitization with weekly scalp DPC. TCRdb passed the RACE reads through MiXCR, listing each CDR3 protein once. This sample has 250,000 or so distinct CDR3 sequences, with approximately 7.5% found just once. The sequenced sample was whole blood, obtained in connection with sensitization to the hapten diphenylcyclopropenone (DPC). Receptor source: a man aged 18 to 30 with alopecia areata. Some clones in this sample may be carry-over from other donors' samples.

This clonotype was seen a handful of times. This chain links TRBV18 with TRBJ2-1, with 11 bases aligning to TRBD2. The junction had 4 bases not matched to a gene; V was cut back by 0 bases and J by 0 bases. This CDR3 is 18 amino acids long. Germline values: CDR1 KGHSH, CDR2 LQKENI. In DNA, the CDR3 is TGTGCCAGCTCACCACCTGGACTAGCGGGTAGCTCCTACAATGAGCAGTTCTTC. It translates to CASSPPGLAGSSYNEQFF.

This clonotype was detected a few times. The CDR3 region is CASRTGSWIDTQYF. The CDR3 DNA is TGTGCCAGCAGGACAGGGTCTTGGATAGATACGCAGTATTTT. This chain uses TRBV27 with TRBJ2-3; 7 bases map to TRBD1. The trim removed 6 bases at V and 5 bases at J, leaving 8 bases unmatched. The CDR3 loop spans 14 amino acids. CDR1 is MNHEY and CDR2 is SMNVEV in the germline V gene (reference sequence).

This clonotype has at least ten counts. This chain uses TRBV7-8 with TRBJ2-7; 7 bases agree with TRBD1. Germline trimming cut 5 bases from V and 0 bases from J; bases unmatched to any gene: 7. Per germline, CDR1 SGHVS and CDR2 FQNEAQ. CDR3 length equals 15 residues. The CDR3 is CASSRTGAASYEQYV. For the CDR3, the DNA is TGTGCCAGCAGCCGTACAGGGGCTGCCTCCTACGAGCAGTACGTC.

This clonotype came up a few times. V gene TRBV4-3 combines with J gene TRBJ2-1; D is perhaps TRBD1 (5 bases). Germline lookup yields CDR1 LGHNA and CDR2 YSLEER. Deletions cut 0 bases from V and 6 bases from J, with 12 bases between. The CDR3 runs to 15 residues. CDR3 sequence: CASSQDSGYGNEQFF. CDR3 sequence (DNA): TGCGCCAGCAGCCAAGATTCAGGGTATGGCAATGAGCAGTTCTTC.

This clonotype appeared many times. This rearrangement joins TRBV20-1 to TRBJ1-5; D not resolved. The CDR3 extends over 15 amino acids. Germline lookup yields CDR1 DFQATT and CDR2 SNEGSKA (reference sequence). V lost 2 bases and J 4 bases, leaving 15 bases between the germline ends. CDR3 in amino acids: CSARKEPRGNQPQHF. As DNA, the CDR3 is TGCAGTGCTAGAAAGGAGCCAAGAGGGAATCAGCCCCAGCATTTT.

This clonotype showed up just a few times. This chain joins TRBV6-2 or TRBV6-3 and TRBJ2-1; D perhaps matches TRBD2 (6 bases). Germline CDR1 and CDR2: MNHEY and SVGEGT. The CDR3 covers 16 residues. V was trimmed by 2 bases and J by 5 bases, leaving 16 bases between them. The DNA for the CDR3 is TGTGCCAGCAGTTACGATTGGGGCTCGGGGGACAATGAGCAGTTCTTC. Translated, it gives CASSYDWGSGDNEQFF.

The CDR3 protein is CASSLGEQGRQYV. DNA for the CDR3: TGTGCCAGCAGCTTAGGGGAACAGGGGAGGCAGTACGTC. The J gene is TRBJ2-7, the V gene TRBV7-6; 7 bases are a match to TRBD1. The junction had 6 bases not matched to a gene; V was cut back by 1 base and J by 9 bases. This CDR3 region has 13 residues. Per the germline V gene, CDR1 is SGHVS and CDR2 is FNYEAQ.

This chain uses TRBV10-3 with TRBJ2-7; D tentatively fits TRBD1 or TRBD2 (5 bases each). V lost 2 bases to trimming and J lost 5 bases, with 16 bases between them. The CDR3 extends over 15 amino acids. Germline values: CDR1 ENHRY, CDR2 SYGVKD. CDR3 sequence reads: CAISERGATSNEQYV. DNA of the CDR3: TGTGCCATCAGTGAGAGGGGAGCTACCAGTAACGAGCAGTACGTC.

This clonotype was observed a handful of times. The chain joins TRBV20-1 to TRBJ1-5, with 7 bases identical to TRBD1. J was trimmed by 5 bases and V by 3 bases; bases with no gene match: 10. CDR1 is DFQATT, CDR2 SNEGSKA, per germline (reference sequence). The CDR3 runs to 15 residues. The CDR3 loop is CSASAIDREDQPQHF. CDR3 coding DNA: TGCAGTGCTAGCGCGATCGACAGGGAGGATCAGCCCCAGCATTTT.

This rearrangement joins TRBV5-1 to TRBJ2-7; maybe TRBD2 (7 bases). Germline V CDR1 and CDR2: SGHRS, YFSETQ. The CDR3 extends over 15 amino acids. Trimming removed 0 bases at V and 5 bases at J, with 15 bases between. The CDR3 protein is CASSLGGGGYHEQYF. Written as DNA, the CDR3 is TGCGCCAGCAGCTTGGGTGGCGGGGGCTACCACGAGCAGTACTTC.

The chain employs TRBV7-2 and TRBJ2-3; D may be TRBD2 (6 bases). The CDR3 totals 16 residues. The ends were cut back, 5 bases at V and 3 bases at J, with 18 bases in the middle. The germline CDR1 and CDR2 sequences are SGHTA and FQGNSA. The CDR3 is CASSREGPGGTDTQYF. The CDR3 DNA reads as TGTGCCAGCAGCCGCGAGGGACCCGGGGGTACAGATACGCAGTATTTT.

This sequence joins TRBV19 and TRBJ1-5; possibly TRBD1 for D (5 bases). Trimming pared 6 bases from V and 7 bases from J, leaving 22 bases between. The CDR3 loop spans 16 amino acids. Per the germline V gene, CDR1 is LNHDA and CDR2 is SQIVND (reference sequence). The CDR3 sequence: CASRSLGAPGAQPQHF. Here the CDR3 DNA reads TGTGCCAGTAGATCCCTAGGGGCCCCTGGGGCACAGCCCCAGCATTTT.

This clonotype has a count of ten or more. The chain recombines TRBV9 with TRBJ2-7; TRBD1 matches at 7 bases. This CDR3 is built from 14 residues. After removal of 0 bases from V and 2 bases from J, the junction contained 2 bases not matched to a gene. CDR1 is SGDLS and CDR2 is YYNGEE in the germline V gene. In DNA form, the CDR3 reads TGTGCCAGCAGCGTAGGGACAGGTACCTACGAGCAGTACTTC. This sequence encodes CASSVGTGTYEQYF.

This sequence joins TRBV7-2 and TRBJ2-7; D may be TRBD2 (6 bases). CDR1 is SGHTA, CDR2 FQGNSA, per germline. V lost 0 bases and J 7 bases, leaving 19 bases between the germline ends. The CDR3 is 16 amino acids. The CDR3 sequence: CASSLAFGSLSGEQYF. In DNA form, the CDR3 reads TGTGCCAGCAGCTTAGCGTTTGGGAGCCTTAGCGGAGAGCAGTACTTC.

At least ten counts were recorded for this clonotype. The chain carries TRBV7-2 and TRBJ1-5, with no clear D. Looked up from germline, CDR1 is SGHTA and CDR2 is FQGNSA. This CDR3 comprises 12 residues. Trimming took off 4 bases at V and 4 bases at J, with 5 bases between the two ends. The CDR3, as DNA: TGTGCCAGCAGCTCCTATAATCAGCCCCAGCATTTT. Amino acids: CASSSYNQPQHF.

The chain couples TRBV5-6 to TRBJ1-3, with TRBD1 identical over 7 bases. Germline assignment: CDR1 SGHDT and CDR2 YYEEEE. The CDR3 contains 16 residues. Trimming at V came to 2 bases and at J to 9 bases, leaving 14 bases not matched to a gene. CDR3 DNA sequence: TGTGCCAGCAGCTTATATTCCCCCACAGGGGAGGCCACCATATATTTT. Translation gives CASSLYSPTGEATIYF.

Ten or more counts support this clonotype. V usage is TRBV6-5 and J usage is TRBJ2-3; 7 bases line up with TRBD1. The CDR3 sequence is 14 residues long. Germline-derived CDR1 and CDR2 are MNHEY and SVGAGI. After removal of 4 bases from V and 4 bases from J, the junction contained 5 bases not matched to a gene. CDR3 DNA sequence: TGTGCCAGCAGTTTTTTTGACAGGGCAGATACGCAGTATTTT. Protein sequence: CASSFFDRADTQYF.

This clonotype was counted only a few times. The germline gene is not matched at one end of the junction; a read error may be the cause. The CDR3 loop is CASSLRQGEYGCTF. The CDR3 bases are TGTGCCAGCAGCTTACGGCAGGGGGAGTATGGCTGCACCTTC. The chain couples TRBV11-1 to TRBJ1-2; TRBD1 matches at 7 bases. CDR1 is SGHAT, CDR2 FQDESV, per germline (reference sequence). The CDR3 is 14 amino acids. The full variable domain, its missing parts supplied by reference TRBV11-1 and TRBJ1-2, is EAEVAQSPRYKITEKSQAVAFWCDPISGHATLYWYRQILGQGPELLVQFQDESVVDDSQLPKDRFSAERLKGVDSTLKIQPAELGDSAMYLCASSLRQGEYGCTFGSGTRLTVV.